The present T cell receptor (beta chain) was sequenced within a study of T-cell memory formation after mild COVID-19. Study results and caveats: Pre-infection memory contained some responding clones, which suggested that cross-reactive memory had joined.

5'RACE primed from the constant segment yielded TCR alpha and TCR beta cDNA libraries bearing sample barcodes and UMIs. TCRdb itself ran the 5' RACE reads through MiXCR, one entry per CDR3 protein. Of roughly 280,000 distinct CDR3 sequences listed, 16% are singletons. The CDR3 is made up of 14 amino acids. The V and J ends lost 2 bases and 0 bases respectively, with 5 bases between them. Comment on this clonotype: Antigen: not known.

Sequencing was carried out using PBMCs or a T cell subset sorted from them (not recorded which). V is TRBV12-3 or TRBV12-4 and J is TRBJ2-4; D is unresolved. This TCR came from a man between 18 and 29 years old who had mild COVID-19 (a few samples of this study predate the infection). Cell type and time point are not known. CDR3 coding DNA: TGTGCCAGCAGTTTACAGGTAGCCAAAAACATTCAGTACTTC. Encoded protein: CASSLQVAKNIQYF.